This TCR beta chain was obtained from a study of cytomegalovirus exposure and HLA in healthy donors. The study ran its PCR with 60 Vbeta and 13 Jbeta primers. TCRdb's copy holds only in-frame clones and misses some; the assay was immunoSEQ multiplex PCR. The repertoire holds some 110,000 clones, with 75% to 85% as singletons. Overall study findings and caveats: In most subjects, TCR beta sequences reportedly gave accurate predictions of HLA-A and HLA-B alleles.

As to this clone: Antigen unknown.

The specimen sequenced was PBMCs. The receptor was derived from a young man in good health and CMV-seronegative.

As DNA, the CDR3 is TGTGCCAGTTTCCGGGGAGGGAGCACAGATACGCAGTATTTT. Its translation is CASFRGGSTDTQYF. This rearrangement joins TRBV13 to TRBJ2-3; 7 bases match TRBD2. Germline trimming cut 9 bases from V and 0 bases from J; bases unmatched to any gene: 6. The germline V gene encodes CDR1 PRHDT and CDR2 FYEKMQ (reference sequence). The CDR3 runs 14 residues.